The source of this TCR beta chain is a study of OX40 agonist ivuxolimab in advanced cancers. The germline CDR1 and CDR2 sequences are SGHTA and FQGNSA. There are 15 residues in the CDR3. V lost 3 bases, J lost 2 bases, and 3 bases stayed unmatched. Profiled with immunoSEQ multiplex PCR; TCRdb holds only in-frame clones, not every one. The sample lists 90,000 to 100,000 clones, about 79% occurring once. The study sampled blood at baseline, cycle 4 day 1, and cycle 7 day 1. This clonotype was sampled from an adult with an advanced solid tumor such as melanoma, head and neck, liver or kidney cancer. The sample was CD4+ or CD8+ T cells sorted from blood, taken in a trial of the OX40 agonist ivuxolimab. The J gene is TRBJ1-2, the V gene TRBV7-2; the match to TRBD1 covers 10 bases. The CDR3 DNA sequence: TGTGCCAGCAGCTTTGGGACAGGGGCCAACTATGGCTACACCTTC. Translated: CASSFGTGANYGYTF.